Presented here are 9 T cell receptor beta chains from one specimen sequenced in a study of patients and donors after allogeneic stem cell transplantation. Via MiXCR, TCRdb re-called the RT-PCR reads, giving one row per CDR3 protein. Of hundreds of thousands of distinct CDR3 sequences in the sample, under 20% were seen once. The sample comprised blood, either unsorted or a sorted T cell fraction (not recorded which). The receptors originated from a human donor who was either an allogeneic HSCT recipient or a stem cell or donor lymphocyte infusion donor (not recorded which). It is not recorded whose cells these are; they may come from a transplant donor.

This clonotype was counted at least ten times. The chain links TRBV7-2 to TRBJ1-3; weak D call: TRBD1 (5 bases). The length of the CDR3 is 14 residues. CDR1 is SGHTA, CDR2 FQGNSA, per germline. Trimming took 2 bases from V and 4 from J, leaving 9 bases between them. DNA of the CDR3: TGTGCCAGCAGCTTACAGGGAACAGGAAACACCATATATTTT. Protein sequence: CASSLQGTGNTIYF.

The rearrangement uses TRBV5-1 and TRBJ2-3, with D possibly TRBD2 on 6 matching bases. The CDR3 is 14 residues long. Germline V gene sequence: CDR1 SGHRS, CDR2 YFSETQ. Trimming stripped 7 bases from V and 0 bases from J, with 12 bases between. DNA for the CDR3: TGCGCCAGCGCGTCGGGAGATAGCACAGATACGCAGTATTTT. As protein: CASASGDSTDTQYF. Looking up the rest from reference TRBV5-1 and TRBJ2-3 gives the full variable domain: KAGVTQTPRYLIKTRGQQVTLSCSPISGHRSVSWYQQTPGQGLQFLFEYFSETQRNKGNFPGRFSGRQFSNSRSEMNVSTLELGDSALYLCASASGDSTDTQYFGPGTRLTVL.

The genes are TRBV7-6 and TRBJ2-2; no clear D gene. This CDR3 has 14 amino acids. Germline CDR1 and CDR2: SGHVS and FNYEAQ. V shed 5 bases and J shed 5 bases, with 12 bases lying between them. Here the CDR3 reads CASSPESRTGELFF. The CDR3 bases are TGTGCCAGCAGCCCCGAAAGTCGGACCGGGGAGCTGTTTTTT.

The rearrangement links TRBV3-1 to TRBJ2-1; 7 bases are shared with TRBD1. The junction had 7 bases not matched to a gene; V was cut back by 2 bases and J by 0 bases. The CDR3 contains 17 residues. Germline CDR1 reads LGHDT; CDR2 reads YNNKEL (reference sequence). CDR3 DNA sequence: TGTGCCAGCAGCCAACAGACAGGGATAGCCTCCTACAATGAGCAGTTCTTC. As protein: CASSQQTGIASYNEQFF.

This clonotype was seen at least ten times. V and J are TRBV4-2 and TRBJ2-1; no clear D gene. The germline gives CDR1 LGHNA, CDR2 YNFKEQ. The CDR3 length is 15 residues. Deletions cut 3 bases from V and 7 bases from J, with 16 bases between. CDR3 region: CASSHAGPKLNEQFF. CDR3 in DNA: TGTGCCAGCAGCCATGCCGGGCCAAAACTGAATGAGCAGTTCTTC.

The table lists this clonotype with a few counts. The J gene is TRBJ2-1, the V gene TRBV20-1; D gene ambiguous. CDR1 and CDR2 from the germline V gene are DFQATT and SNEGSKA (reference sequence). This CDR3 is built from 15 residues. Trimming removed 0 bases at V and 8 bases at J, with 17 bases between. This CDR3 reads CSARDPTDKGYEQFF. Written as DNA, the CDR3 is TGCAGTGCTAGAGATCCCACCGACAAGGGCTATGAGCAGTTCTTC.

This clonotype was found many times. J is TRBJ2-1 and V is TRBV6-4; D remains ambiguous. The V and J ends lost 4 bases and 6 bases respectively, with 13 bases between them. The CDR3 spans 14 residues. Germline CDR1 reads MRHNA; CDR2 reads SNTAGT. This CDR3 reads CASSGGPASNEQFF. The CDR3 DNA sequence: TGTGCCAGCAGTGGAGGACCCGCCTCCAATGAGCAGTTCTTC.

The chain couples TRBV24-1 to TRBJ2-3, with D tentatively TRBD2 (6 bases). The V gene's germline CDR1 is KGHDR and CDR2 SFDVKD. Trimming cost V 6 bases and J 1 base, with 13 bases left between them. The CDR3 contains 15 residues. CDR3 nucleotide sequence: TGTGCCACCAGTAGCGCGGGGCAACGCACAGATACGCAGTATTTT. This translates into CATSSAGQRTDTQYF.

The rearrangement links TRBV20-1 to TRBJ2-3; a weak D match, TRBD1 (5 bases). Germline CDR1 reads DFQATT; CDR2 reads SNEGSKA (reference sequence). V was clipped by 5 bases and J by 1 base, with 13 bases between them. This CDR3 spans 14 amino acids. The chain's CDR3 is CSAYDSAGTDTQYF. CDR3 DNA: TGCAGTGCTTATGACAGTGCGGGCACAGATACGCAGTATTTT.